The 10 T cell receptor beta chains listed next were all sequenced from one sample in a study of CD8 T cells in ankylosing spondylitis. TCRdb re-called the 5' RACE reads through MiXCR, storing one row per CDR3 protein. The sample yields around 300,000 distinct CDR3 sequences, about 15% seen once. Sequencing used blood, either unsorted or a sorted T cell fraction (not recorded which). Receptor source: a male donor with ankylosing spondylitis or in good health (not recorded which).

The V call is TRBV7-9, the J call TRBJ2-1; D possibly corresponds to TRBD2 (6 bases). The CDR3 contains 16 residues. The germline CDR1 and CDR2 sequences are SEHNR and FQNEAQ (reference sequence). V dropped 4 bases and J dropped 5 bases, with 18 bases sitting between them. The CDR3 loop is CASSSGSGGMNNEQFF. The CDR3 region has the DNA TGTGCCAGCAGCTCCGGATCCGGGGGTATGAACAATGAGCAGTTCTTC. Full variable domain (rest looked up from reference TRBV7-9 and TRBJ2-1): DTGVSQNPRHKITKRGQNVTFRCDPISEHNRLYWYRQTLGQGPEFLTYFQNEAQLEKSRLLSDRFSAERPKGSFSTLEIQRTEQGDSAMYLCASSSGSGGMNNEQFFGPGTRLTVL.

This clonotype has more than one count but fewer than ten. The V call is TRBV3-1, the J call TRBJ2-7, with D possibly matching TRBD2 (5 bases). The CDR3 has 13 residues. Germline CDR1 reads LGHDT; CDR2 reads YNNKEL (reference sequence). V was trimmed by 7 bases and J by 2 bases, leaving 12 bases between them. The CDR3 nucleotides read TGTGCCAGCATCCGACCGGGAACCTACGAGCAGTACTTC. This translates into CASIRPGTYEQYF.

This clonotype was counted at least ten times. The chain carries TRBV12-3 or TRBV12-4 and TRBJ1-2; D gene uncertain. The length of the CDR3 is 14 residues. Trimming removed 7 bases from V and 8 bases from J, with 20 bases in between. The CDR3 loop reads CASTSLGILSGYTF. Here the CDR3 DNA reads TGTGCCAGCACCTCCCTCGGGATATTGAGCGGCTACACCTTC.

The chain couples TRBV12-3 or TRBV12-4 to TRBJ1-2; D might be TRBD1 (5 bases). The CDR3 runs to 15 residues. Trimming stripped 3 bases from V and 2 bases from J, with 13 bases between. CDR3 amino acids: CASSLGRGTNYGYTF. The DNA for the CDR3 is TGTGCCAGCAGTTTGGGACGGGGAACAAACTATGGCTACACCTTC.

In its sample, this clonotype was seen a few times. This chain links TRBV25-1 with TRBJ1-2; no definite D call. There are 14 residues in the CDR3. V was shortened by 2 bases and J by 4 bases, with 11 bases between the two germline ends. The germline V gene encodes CDR1 MGHDK and CDR2 SYGVNS. CDR3 sequence: CASSEQVTSYGYTF. CDR3 sequence (DNA): TGTGCCAGCAGTGAACAGGTCACGAGCTATGGCTACACCTTC.

This sequence joins TRBV20-1 and TRBJ2-1; D not certain. Trimming took off 5 bases at V and 5 bases at J, with 7 bases between the two ends. The CDR3 is 11 amino acids. CDR1 is DFQATT and CDR2 is SNEGSKA in the germline V gene (reference sequence). CDR3: CSAGIHNEQFF. Here the CDR3 DNA reads TGCAGTGCTGGAATACACAATGAGCAGTTCTTC.

This chain connects TRBV14 to TRBJ2-3; D remains unclear. The CDR3 covers 12 residues. The V gene lost 1 base and the J gene lost 8 bases, with 7 bases spanning the gap. Germline V gives CDR1 SGHDN, CDR2 FVKESK. CDR3 region: CASSQGGSTQYF. CDR3 in DNA: TGTGCCAGCAGCCAAGGTGGCTCTACGCAGTATTTT.

The chain uses TRBV12-3 or TRBV12-4 and TRBJ1-1; maybe TRBD1 (6 bases). Trimming left V 5 bases short and J 4 bases short, with 17 bases between. This CDR3 is 15 amino acids long. CDR3 amino acids: CASSPPRGLGTEAFF. The CDR3 DNA reads TGTGCCAGCAGTCCCCCTCGGGGGCTAGGCACTGAAGCTTTCTTT.

A few counts support this clonotype. V and J are TRBV5-1 and TRBJ1-5; TRBD1 aligns across 7 bases. The V gene's germline CDR1 is SGHRS and CDR2 YFSETQ. V was clipped by 4 bases and J by 6 bases; unmatched bases: 10. The CDR3 length is 15 residues. The CDR3 region is CASSPEGAAGQPQHF. For the CDR3, the DNA is TGCGCCAGCAGCCCGGAGGGGGCTGCTGGTCAGCCCCAGCATTTT.

Concerning this clonotype itself: A read error is possible here, since a much larger clone lies one base away. V is TRBV6-5 and J is TRBJ1-6; a weak D match, TRBD1 (6 bases). Trimming stripped 7 bases from V and 4 bases from J, with 11 bases between. The germline gives CDR1 MNHEY, CDR2 SVGAGI. This CDR3 has 14 residues. DNA of the CDR3: TGTGCCAGCATTAAGGACAGTTATAATTCACCCCTCCACTTT. Amino acids: CASIKDSYNSPLHF.